The TCR beta chain under discussion was sequenced for a study of T-cell reconstitution after alpha-beta-depleted transplantation in children. The germline V gene has CDR1 SEHNR and CDR2 FQNEAQ (reference sequence). V was clipped by 2 bases and J by 8 bases, with 7 bases between them. The CDR3 is made up of 12 amino acids. On this clonotype itself: Its antigen is currently unknown.

The authors prepared the TCRbeta library with unique molecular identifiers. TCRdb redid the calling of the PCR reads with MiXCR, one entry per CDR3 protein. The sample has approximately 430,000 distinct CDR3 sequences, roughly 16% seen once; the top ten hold 29%. Study observations and caveats: T-cell counts and diversity were attributed mostly to newly produced T cells one year after transplant. Reported findings indicate that, about two months after transplant, alpha-beta T cells came from several hundred expanded clones, which were derived from non-depleted graft cells. Surviving recipient cells, namely T cells and thymic progenitors, were the source of high day-60 TCRbeta diversity in some patients.

This chain connects TRBV7-9 to TRBJ2-1; TRBD1 might be the D (5 bases). The source is a boy under two years old who had a stem cell transplant for Wiskott-Aldrich syndrome, so the T cells may come from the graft donor. This sample comprised PBMCs, mostly from graft donor cells, obtained 360 days after TCRalphabeta/CD19-depleted stem cell transplant. The CDR3 sequence: CASSLLGDEQFF. The CDR3 coding sequence is TGTGCCAGCAGCTTACTAGGGGATGAGCAGTTCTTC.